These 7 T cell receptor beta chains were sequenced from one sample in a study of CXCR3-negative and CXCR3-positive naive CD8 T cells. cDNA libraries for TRB were generated by 5' RACE incorporating UMI labels. TCRdb re-called the 5' RACE reads; one entry per CDR3 protein, DNA not given. The sample table includes approximately 58,000 distinct CDR3 sequences. The sample consisted of naive CXCR3- CD8+ T cells from blood. Stated subset: CD45RO-CCR7+CD27+CD95- naive CD8+ T cells lacking CXCR3 (TNR3-). The receptors here all came from a human donor in good health. Some clones in this sample may be carry-over from other donors' samples.

The chain combines TRBV10-3 with TRBJ2-7; there is no DNA to check the TCRdb D call of TRBD2. CDR3 length: 15 residues. Per germline, CDR1 ENHRY and CDR2 SYGVKD. The CDR3 spells CAISGLAGAGNEQYF.

The chain employs TRBV7-9 and TRBJ2-5; with no DNA, the TCRdb D assignment of TRBD1 cannot be verified. The CDR3 spans 12 residues. Germline assignment: CDR1 SEHNR and CDR2 FQNEAQ (reference sequence). The CDR3 reads CASSSTDTPEYF.

This chain's CDR3 is CSARSGVWYEQYF. The genes are TRBV20-1 and TRBJ2-7; the TRBD1 assignment by TCRdb is unverifiable without DNA. Germline V gene lookup returns CDR1 DFQATT and CDR2 SNEGSKA (reference sequence). The CDR3 spans 13 residues.

The gene calls are TRBV19 and TRBJ1-2; TCRdb lists TRBD1, though no DNA is available to test this call. The CDR3 totals 17 residues. CDR1 is LNHDA, CDR2 SQIVND, per germline (reference sequence). The CDR3 spells CASSIGVRGRSLYGYTF.

The CDR3 is CSAIEQAFGEKLFF. The rearrangement joins TRBV20-1 to TRBJ1-4. This CDR3 region has 14 residues. In germline, CDR1 is DFQATT, CDR2 SNEGSKA (reference sequence).

The CDR3: CSADPPNTGELFF. V gene TRBV20-1 combines with J gene TRBJ2-2; TCRdb designates TRBD1, a call that cannot be tested without DNA. Germline V gene data show CDR1 as DFQATT and CDR2 as SNEGSKA (reference sequence). This CDR3 has 13 residues.

The chain's CDR3 is CASGLGSQDQETQYF. The chain uses TRBV28 and TRBJ2-5. Germline V CDR1 and CDR2: MDHEN, SYDVKM. The CDR3 contains 15 residues.